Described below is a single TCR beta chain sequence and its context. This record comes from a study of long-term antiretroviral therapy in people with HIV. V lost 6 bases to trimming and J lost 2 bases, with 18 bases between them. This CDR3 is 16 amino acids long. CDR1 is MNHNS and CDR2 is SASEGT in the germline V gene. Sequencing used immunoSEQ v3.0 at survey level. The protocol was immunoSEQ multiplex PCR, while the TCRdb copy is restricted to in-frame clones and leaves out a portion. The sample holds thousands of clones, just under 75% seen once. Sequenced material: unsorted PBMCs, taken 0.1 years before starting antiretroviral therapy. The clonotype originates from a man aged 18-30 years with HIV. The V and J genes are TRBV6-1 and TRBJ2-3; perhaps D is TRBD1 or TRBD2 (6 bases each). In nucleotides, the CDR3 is TGTGCCAGCAGGGAACGGGGGCACTATTACACAGATACGCAGTATTTT. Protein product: CASRERGHYYTDTQYF.